This T cell receptor (beta chain) was observed in a study of blood T cell repertoires in COVID-19. V lost 0 bases and J lost 1, with 8 bases in between. Germline-derived CDR1 and CDR2 are MNHEY and SVGAGI. This CDR3 region has 15 residues. In the source study's methods: Researchers report that nucleated cell counts were estimated from reference gene primer amplification. Only in-frame clones appear in the TCRdb table, and some are missing; sequencing was by immunoSEQ multiplex PCR. For V, J and clone size, that table is used; D and trimming come from the DNA. Here the sample spans approximately 240,000 clones, nearly 85% being singletons.

This chain links TRBV6-5 with TRBJ2-3, with D possibly matching TRBD1 (5 bases). The sample was peripheral blood. This TCR derives from a woman in her 30s with COVID-19, enrolled during active disease. DNA of the CDR3: TGTGCCAGCAGTTACTCGAAACAGGGCACAGATACGCAGTATTTT. Protein product: CASSYSKQGTDTQYF.